Listed below are T cell receptor beta chains from one sample, sequenced in a study of blood T cell repertoires in COVID-19. Clones were read by immunoSEQ multiplex PCR, and TCRdb kept only the in-frame ones, dropping some. The sample has approximately 200,000 clones; about 91% are singletons. The sample was peripheral blood. These receptors originate from a woman aged 25 to 39 with acute or convalescent COVID-19. Both conserved end residues are trimmed from each CDR3.

V	J	CDR3
TRBV19	TRBJ2-1	ASSIDGSSYNEQF
TRBV29-1	TRBJ2-1	SVAKRDMYNEQF
TRBV5-1	TRBJ2-6	ASSLMGPGANVLT
TRBV11-2	TRBJ1-2	ASSLTRGYT
TRBV5-4	TRBJ2-1	ASSLGGAMGNEQF
TRBV9	TRBJ2-2	ASSVHPANTGELF
TRBV19	TRBJ2-3	ASSKRQVGDTQY
TRBV11-2	TRBJ2-2	ASSFPGPGELF
TRBV11-2	TRBJ2-7	ASSLTTEQQY
TRBV7-6	TRBJ2-5	ASSLESGRAAETQY
TRBV14	TRBJ2-5	ASSRSAGTQY
TRBV29-1	TRBJ1-4	SASGGATNEKLF
TRBV10-3	TRBJ2-7	AISGTGERYEQY
TRBV12-3/TRBV12-4	TRBJ2-5	ASSLVGETQY
TRBV18	TRBJ1-2	ASSSRTGEGYT
TRBV6-5	TRBJ1-6	ASSPRGILLH
TRBV11-3	TRBJ1-5	ASSLAGGSNQPQH
TRBV19	TRBJ2-2	ASSIPAGELF
TRBV3-1/TRBV3-2	TRBJ2-2	ASSRPGTIGELF
TRBV29-1	TRBJ2-1	SVAGLAGVPEQF
TRBV6-5	TRBJ2-7	ASSYGSAGKYEQY
TRBV12-3/TRBV12-4	TRBJ2-4	ASREREGNIQY
TRBV7-6	TRBJ2-1	ASSQSGKSYNEQF
TRBV29-1	TRBJ1-2	SVLQLDYGYT
TRBV28	TRBJ1-3	ASKEQAGNTIY
TRBV6-5	TRBJ2-7	ASRRGLAGREQY
TRBV7-2	TRBJ2-7	ASSAGTLYEQY
TRBV7-2	TRBJ2-5	ASSWRVIQETQY
TRBV20-1	TRBJ2-5	SARSGETQY
TRBV20-1	TRBJ2-1	SASPDNEQF
TRBV19	TRBJ2-2	ASSTAPGLAGVHGELF
TRBV18	TRBJ1-2	ASSPRAGIEGYT
TRBV5-4	TRBJ2-5	ASSSTGARETQY
TRBV7-2	TRBJ2-3	ASSLGSSTDTQY
TRBV7-2	TRBJ1-1	ASSLRGGGYDTEAF
TRBV5-1	TRBJ2-1	ASSLLGTSASEQF
TRBV3-1/TRBV3-2	TRBJ1-1	ASRIGWLENTEAF
TRBV7-2	TRBJ2-5	ASSPLGGEDGTQY
TRBV6-7	TRBJ2-1	ASSYSRGPDSRYNEQF
TRBV29-1	TRBJ2-3	SVLGFRGIDTQY
TRBV6-1	TRBJ2-1	ASSEDRDKQF
TRBV19	TRBJ1-6	ASSIPGQGRSPLH
TRBV28	TRBJ2-7	ASKPPGLTDEQY